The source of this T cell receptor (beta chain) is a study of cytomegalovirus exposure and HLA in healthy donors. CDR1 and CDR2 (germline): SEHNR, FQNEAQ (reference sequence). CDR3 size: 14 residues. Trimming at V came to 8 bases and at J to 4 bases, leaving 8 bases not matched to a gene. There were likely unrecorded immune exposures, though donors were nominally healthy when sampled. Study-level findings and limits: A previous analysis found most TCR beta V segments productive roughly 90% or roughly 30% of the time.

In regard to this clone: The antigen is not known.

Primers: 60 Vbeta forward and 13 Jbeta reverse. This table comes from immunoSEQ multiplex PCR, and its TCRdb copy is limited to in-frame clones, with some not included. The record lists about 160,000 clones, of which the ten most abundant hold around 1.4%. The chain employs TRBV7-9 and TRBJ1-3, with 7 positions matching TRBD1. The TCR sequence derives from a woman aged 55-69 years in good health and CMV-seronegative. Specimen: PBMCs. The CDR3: CASSSDREGNTIYF. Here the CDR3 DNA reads TGTGCCAGCTCGTCCGACAGGGAAGGAAACACCATATATTTT.